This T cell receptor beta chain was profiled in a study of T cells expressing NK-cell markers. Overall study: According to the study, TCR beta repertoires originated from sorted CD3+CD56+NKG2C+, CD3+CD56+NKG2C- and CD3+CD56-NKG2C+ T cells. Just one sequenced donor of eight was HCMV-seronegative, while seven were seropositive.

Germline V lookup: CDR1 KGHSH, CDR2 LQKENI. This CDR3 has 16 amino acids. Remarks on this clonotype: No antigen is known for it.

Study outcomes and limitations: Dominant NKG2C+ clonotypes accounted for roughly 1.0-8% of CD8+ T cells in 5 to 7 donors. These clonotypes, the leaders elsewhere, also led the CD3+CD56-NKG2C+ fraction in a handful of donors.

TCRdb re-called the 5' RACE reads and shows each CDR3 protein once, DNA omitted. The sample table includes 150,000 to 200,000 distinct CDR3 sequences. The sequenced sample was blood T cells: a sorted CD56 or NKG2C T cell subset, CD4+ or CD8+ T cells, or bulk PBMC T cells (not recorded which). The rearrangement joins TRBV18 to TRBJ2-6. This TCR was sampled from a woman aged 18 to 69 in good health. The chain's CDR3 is CASSPSGASGANVLTF. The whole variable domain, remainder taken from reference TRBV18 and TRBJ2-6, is NAGVMQNPRHLVRRRGQEARLRCSPMKGHSHVYWYRQLPEEGLKFMVYLQKENIIDESGMPKERFSAEFPKEGPSILRIQQVVRGDSAAYFCASSPSGASGANVLTFGAGSRLTVL.